This entry lists 30 T cell receptor beta chains sequenced from one sample in a study of T-cell memory formation after mild COVID-19. TCRdb ran MiXCR on the 5' RACE reads and lists one entry per CDR3 protein. The sample gives approximately 500,000 distinct CDR3 sequences, around 27% of which show up once; about an eighth is in the top ten. The specimen was PBMCs or a T cell subset sorted from them (not recorded which). All receptors come from an adult woman who had mild COVID-19 (a few samples of this study predate the infection). Cell type and time point are not known.

This rearrangement joins TRBV25-1 to TRBJ2-7; weak D call: TRBD1 (5 bases). CDR1 is MGHDK and CDR2 is SYGVNS in the germline V gene. V dropped 7 bases and J dropped 7 bases, with 17 bases sitting between them. This CDR3 is built from 13 residues. The CDR3 protein is CASKGALQREQYF. CDR3 nucleotides: TGTGCCAGCAAAGGGGCACTCCAAAGGGAGCAGTACTTC.

This sequence joins TRBV11-2 and TRBJ2-2; D is uncertain. V dropped 3 bases and J dropped 6 bases, with 8 bases sitting between them. CDR3 length equals 13 residues. Germline V CDR1 and CDR2: SGHAT, FQNNGV. CDR3 sequence reads: CASSFRASGELFF. The CDR3 nucleotides are TGTGCCAGCAGCTTCAGAGCCTCCGGGGAGCTGTTTTTT.

This clonotype occurred a few times. The chain couples TRBV29-1 to TRBJ1-2; D gene uncertain. V dropped 1 base and J dropped 4 bases, with 16 bases sitting between them. The CDR3 runs to 15 residues. CDR1 SQVTM and CDR2 ANQGSEA come from the germline V gene. In DNA form, the CDR3 reads TGCAGCGTTGAAGCCCCAGTGACGAATCCCTATGGCTACACCTTC. Translating it yields CSVEAPVTNPYGYTF.

The chain combines TRBV12-3 or TRBV12-4 with TRBJ1-5; 9 positions agree with TRBD1. V was pared by 1 base and J by 5 bases, with 0 bases of the junction left unmatched. This CDR3 comprises 14 residues. The CDR3 coding sequence is TGTGCCAGCAGTTTAGGGGACAGGGATCAGCCCCAGCATTTT. This sequence encodes CASSLGDRDQPQHF.

This clonotype was observed a single time. This chain joins TRBV6-4 and TRBJ2-3; D is uncertain. CDR1 MRHNA and CDR2 SNTAGT come from the germline V gene. The CDR3 contains 14 residues. The V gene lost 0 bases and the J gene lost 5 bases, with 9 bases spanning the gap. This CDR3 reads CASSDSVGRDTQYF. The CDR3 coding sequence is TGTGCCAGCAGTGACTCTGTAGGCCGAGATACGCAGTATTTT.

This clonotype was seen more than once but under ten times. J is TRBJ2-7 and V is TRBV7-9; the match to TRBD2 covers 12 bases. The CDR3 loop spans 17 amino acids. Germline CDR1 reads SEHNR; CDR2 reads FQNEAQ (reference sequence). J was trimmed by 5 bases and V by 4 bases; bases with no gene match: 12. The CDR3 coding sequence is TGTGCCAGCAGCTCGCTAACGACTAGCGGGAGTTCCCACGAGCAGTACTTC. It encodes CASSSLTTSGSSHEQYF.

For the CDR3, the DNA is TGCAGTGCTCTCTGGACTAGCGGGGTGAGCTCCTACGAGCAGTACTTC. Protein product: CSALWTSGVSSYEQYF. The chain has TRBV20-1 and TRBJ2-7; 12 bases are a match to TRBD2. The ends lost 5 bases at V and 0 bases at J; junction bases unmatched: 8. The CDR3 length is 16 residues. Germline V lookup: CDR1 DFQATT, CDR2 SNEGSKA (reference sequence).

V is TRBV5-1 and J is TRBJ2-1; possible D gene TRBD1, 6 bases. CDR3 length: 13 residues. Germline V gene sequence: CDR1 SGHRS, CDR2 YFSETQ. V shed 4 bases and J shed 8 bases, with 13 bases lying between them. CDR3 bases: TGCGCCAGCAGCAGACAGGTTCCCGATGAGCAGTTCTTC. Encoded protein: CASSRQVPDEQFF.

The CDR3 protein is CASSSSQREGHEQFF. DNA of the CDR3: TGTGCCAGCAGCTCCAGTCAGCGGGAGGGCCATGAGCAGTTCTTC. This chain uses TRBV7-9 with TRBJ2-1, with TRBD2 identical over 10 bases. The V gene end was trimmed by 4 bases and the J gene end by 8 bases; junction bases not matched to a gene: 8. The CDR3 contains 15 residues. Germline V CDR1 and CDR2: SEHNR, FQNEAQ (reference sequence).

The V call is TRBV7-6, the J call TRBJ1-2, with a weak D call TRBD1 (6 bases). V was pared by 5 bases and J by 8 bases, with 15 bases between. This CDR3 contains 13 residues. Germline V gives CDR1 SGHVS, CDR2 FNYEAQ. This CDR3 reads CASSRPQGRGYTF. The CDR3 coding sequence is TGTGCCAGCAGCCGCCCCCAGGGGCGAGGCTACACCTTC.

This clonotype was seen more than once but under ten times. The V gene is TRBV7-9, the J gene TRBJ2-1, with 8 bases that match TRBD1. This CDR3 is built from 15 residues. Germline loops: CDR1 SEHNR, CDR2 FQNEAQ (reference sequence). The junction had 11 bases not matched to a gene; V was cut back by 5 bases and J by 8 bases. The CDR3 region is CASSGQGPAVDEQFF. CDR3 DNA: TGTGCCAGCAGCGGACAGGGTCCAGCCGTTGATGAGCAGTTCTTC.

The CDR3 nucleotides are TGTGCCAGCAGCGTAGTACTCACTTATGTAGATGAGCAGTTCTTC. Amino acid sequence: CASSVVLTYVDEQFF. The V and J genes are TRBV9 and TRBJ2-1; D ambiguous. The CDR3 extends over 15 amino acids. V was pared by 0 bases and J by 8 bases, with 15 bases between. Germline CDR1 reads SGDLS; CDR2 reads YYNGEE.

The chain joins TRBV7-9 to TRBJ1-1; D is unclear. V was shortened by 2 bases and J by 5 bases, with 9 bases between the two germline ends. CDR1 and CDR2 (germline): SEHNR, FQNEAQ (reference sequence). This CDR3 contains 13 residues. The CDR3 loop reads CASSLNDRTEAFF. The CDR3 coding sequence is TGTGCCAGCAGCTTAAACGATCGGACTGAAGCTTTCTTT.

This clonotype was recorded at least ten times. This sequence joins TRBV27 and TRBJ1-2, with D maybe TRBD1 (5 bases). Trimming removed 6 bases at V and 4 bases at J, with 18 bases between. The length of the CDR3 is 15 residues. CDR1 MNHEY and CDR2 SMNVEV come from the germline V gene (reference sequence). The CDR3 sequence is CASRPRVVDSYGYTF. The DNA for the CDR3 is TGTGCCAGCAGACCCAGGGTCGTGGATAGCTATGGCTACACCTTC.

This clonotype occurred a few times. The chain carries TRBV5-1 and TRBJ2-1; TRBD2 matches at 12 bases. The CDR3 is made up of 17 amino acids. CDR1 SGHRS and CDR2 YFSETQ come from the germline V gene. J was trimmed by 4 bases and V by 3 bases; bases with no gene match: 8. CDR3 nucleotides: TGCGCCAGCAGCTCGTCCGGGACTAGCGGGCCGTACAATGAGCAGTTCTTC. This translates into CASSSSGTSGPYNEQFF. The full variable domain, completed using reference TRBV5-1 and TRBJ2-1, is KAGVTQTPRYLIKTRGQQVTLSCSPISGHRSVSWYQQTPGQGLQFLFEYFSETQRNKGNFPGRFSGRQFSNSRSEMNVSTLELGDSALYLCASSSSGTSGPYNEQFFGPGTRLTVL.

The V gene is TRBV7-9, the J gene TRBJ1-2; tentative D call: TRBD1 (5 bases). The CDR3 length is 13 residues. V was shortened by 7 bases and J by 4 bases, with 13 bases between the two germline ends. CDR1 and CDR2 (germline): SEHNR, FQNEAQ (reference sequence). In DNA form, the CDR3 reads TGTGCCAGCATGTGGGAGAGGGGCTATGGCTACACCTTC. Protein product: CASMWERGYGYTF.

This clonotype was seen a few times. V usage is TRBV5-1 and J usage is TRBJ2-1; no firm D call. Deletions cut 1 base from V and 2 bases from J, with 7 bases between. Per the germline V gene, CDR1 is SGHRS and CDR2 is YFSETQ. The CDR3 covers 14 residues. CDR3 DNA sequence: TGCGCCAGCAGCTTGAGGGAAACCTACAATGAGCAGTTCTTC. It codes for CASSLRETYNEQFF.

This clonotype came up a few times. The rearrangement joins TRBV2 to TRBJ2-7; no definite D call. This CDR3 is built from 13 residues. The V gene's germline CDR1 is SNHLY and CDR2 FYNNEI. Trimming removed 7 bases at V and 4 bases at J, with 14 bases between. DNA of the CDR3: TGTGCCAGCACTCCAAACCTCTCTTACGAGCAGTACTTC. Protein product: CASTPNLSYEQYF.

In its sample, this clonotype was seen once. The chain links TRBV29-1 to TRBJ2-3; D perhaps matches TRBD2 (5 bases). Germline V gene lookup returns CDR1 SQVTM and CDR2 ANQGSEA. The CDR3 runs 15 residues. V dropped 7 bases and J dropped 6 bases, with 23 bases sitting between them. CDR3 DNA sequence: TGCAGCGCAGGCCAGAGAGGAGGACCCACCGATACGCAGTATTTT. It translates to CSAGQRGGPTDTQYF.

The chain links TRBV10-3 to TRBJ2-2; 7 positions agree with TRBD1. The CDR3 totals 14 residues. Germline-derived CDR1 and CDR2 are ENHRY and SYGVKD. Trimming removed 10 bases from V and 6 bases from J; junction bases left unmatched: 11. The CDR3 DNA reads as TGTGCCACCGCCTCGACAGGGAGAGCCGGGGAGCTGTTTTTT. Translation: CATASTGRAGELFF.

This chain connects TRBV29-1 to TRBJ1-2; 12 nucleotides line up with TRBD1. The CDR3 is 12 amino acids. The germline V gene encodes CDR1 SQVTM and CDR2 ANQGSEA. V lost 6 bases to trimming and J lost 7 bases; unmatched junction nucleotides: 3. Written as DNA, the CDR3 is TGCAGCGTCGGGACAGGGGGCGGTGGCTACACCTTC. Protein: CSVGTGGGGYTF. The complete variable domain, with remaining parts taken from reference TRBV29-1 and TRBJ1-2, reads SAVISQKPSRDICQRGTSLTIQCQVDSQVTMMFWYRQQPGQSLTLIATANQGSEATYESGFVIDKFPISRPNLTFSTLTVSNMSPEDSSIYLCSVGTGGGGYTFGSGTRLTVV.

This clonotype came up a few times. This rearrangement joins TRBV4-2 to TRBJ1-6, with D unresolved. CDR3 size: 12 residues. Trimming removed 3 bases at V and 13 bases at J, with 10 bases between. Looked up from germline, CDR1 is LGHNA and CDR2 is YNFKEQ. The CDR3 loop is CASSQARVPLHF. The CDR3 DNA reads TGTGCCAGCAGCCAGGCCCGGGTTCCCCTCCACTTT.

This clonotype was counted between two and nine times. The rearrangement joins TRBV10-3 to TRBJ2-3; possible D gene TRBD2, 6 bases. Trimming cost V 6 bases and J 0 bases, with 7 bases left between them. The CDR3 covers 13 residues. CDR1 is ENHRY, CDR2 SYGVKD, per germline. The CDR3: CAISGTSTDTQYF. The DNA of the CDR3 is TGTGCCATCAGCGGGACTAGCACAGATACGCAGTATTTT.

This clonotype was observed a few times. The genes are TRBV4-3 and TRBJ2-7; D gene ambiguous. This CDR3 has 16 amino acids. Trimming stripped 1 base from V and 0 bases from J, with 13 bases between. In germline, CDR1 is LGHNA, CDR2 YSLEER. CDR3 protein: CASSQAYAVSSYEQYF. CDR3 coding DNA: TGCGCCAGCAGCCAAGCTTATGCGGTTAGCTCCTACGAGCAGTACTTC.

This clonotype showed up just a few times. J is TRBJ2-1 and V is TRBV9; D is perhaps TRBD2 (6 bases). V was shortened by 0 bases and J by 1 base, with 20 bases between the two germline ends. The CDR3 length is 19 residues. Germline lookup yields CDR1 SGDLS and CDR2 YYNGEE. The CDR3 DNA reads as TGTGCCAGCAGCGTAGATCCCGCGCATAGCGGCCCATCCTACAATGAGCAGTTCTTC. Translated: CASSVDPAHSGPSYNEQFF.

This clonotype was seen a few times. The V call is TRBV29-1, the J call TRBJ2-1; the match to TRBD1 covers 9 bases. V lost 6 bases, J lost 0 bases, and 9 bases stayed unmatched. This CDR3 has 16 residues. CDR1 is SQVTM and CDR2 is ANQGSEA in the germline V gene. CDR3 coding DNA: TGCAGCGTCGGTAGGACAGGGGCCTTCTCCTACAATGAGCAGTTCTTC. This encodes CSVGRTGAFSYNEQFF.

This clonotype was detected a few times. This sequence joins TRBV12-3 or TRBV12-4 and TRBJ2-7, with 7 bases fitting TRBD1. V was pared by 5 bases and J by 6 bases, with 10 bases of the junction left unmatched. The length of the CDR3 is 14 residues. DNA of the CDR3: TGTGCCAGCAGTGCACCGACAGGGTCTAGCGAGCAGTACTTC. Translation gives CASSAPTGSSEQYF.

The chain has TRBV29-1 and TRBJ2-7; D might be TRBD1 (5 bases). Germline values: CDR1 SQVTM, CDR2 ANQGSEA. This CDR3 region has 13 residues. Trimming shortened V by 4 bases and J by 3 bases, and 13 bases separated the two germline ends. For the CDR3, the DNA is TGCAGCGTTGTGGTACAGGCCGGCTACGAGCAGTACTTC. Residues: CSVVVQAGYEQYF.

This clonotype was seen only once. The chain joins TRBV9 to TRBJ1-1, with no clear D. V dropped 6 bases and J dropped 6 bases, with 9 bases sitting between them. The CDR3 extends over 11 amino acids. Germline CDR1 and CDR2: SGDLS and YYNGEE. CDR3: CASNDSPEAFF. CDR3 coding DNA: TGTGCCAGCAACGACTCGCCTGAAGCTTTCTTT.

The V call is TRBV10-3, the J call TRBJ2-7, with D possibly TRBD2 on 6 matching bases. Germline V lookup: CDR1 ENHRY, CDR2 SYGVKD. Trimming left V 2 bases short and J 4 bases short, with 12 bases between. This CDR3 contains 14 residues. The CDR3 coding sequence is TGTGCCATCAGTGAGCGGGGGAATGCATACGAGCAGTACTTC. This gives the protein CAISERGNAYEQYF.